This TCR beta chain was captured by sequencing in a study of Tregs in tolerant kidney transplant recipients. Study-wide findings and caveats: Activated donor B cell expansion appeared to reveal the most relevant donor-specific TCRbeta repertoire. Validation in larger populations is needed because few patients were studied.

Concerning this clone itself: Antigen specificity is unknown.

The assay was immunoSEQ multiplex PCR, and TCRdb's table has in-frame clones only and misses some. The repertoire consists of about 88,000 clones, with around nine tenths occurring once and the leading ten covering approximately 4.8%. Germline trimming cut 4 bases from V and 8 bases from J; bases unmatched to any gene: 16. The CDR3 has 17 residues. Germline CDR1 is MGHRA and CDR2 is YSYEKL. The sequence was collected from a human donor in good health. V gene TRBV4-1 combines with J gene TRBJ1-4; 7 bases align to TRBD1. Sequences were obtained from CD8+ T cells from blood. The CDR3 sequence is CASSRPTDRATKEKLFF. CDR3 DNA sequence: TGCGCCAGCAGCCGCCCAACCGACAGGGCTACCAAGGAAAAACTGTTTTTT.